These 22 T cell receptor beta chains were all obtained from the same sample, sequenced in a study of T cell responses to AZD1222 COVID-19 vaccine. Clones were sequenced by immunoSEQ multiplex PCR, and TCRdb holds only the in-frame ones, with some missing. The sample holds under 150,000 clones; roughly 88% are singletons and the top ten take 1.5% to 2%. The starting material was peripheral blood, obtained 28 days after the second AZD1222 dose. The receptors shown here come from an adult who received the AZD1222 COVID-19 vaccine.

This chain links TRBV25-1 with TRBJ1-1; D possibly corresponds to TRBD1 (6 bases). The CDR3 runs to 13 residues. The ends were cut back, 6 bases at V and 1 base at J, with 9 bases in the middle. CDR1 and CDR2 (germline): MGHDK, SYGVNS. CDR3 region: CASRIQGNTEAFF. Written as DNA, the CDR3 is TGTGCCAGCAGGATACAGGGGAACACTGAAGCTTTCTTT.

The CDR3 protein is CASSFAGPGANVLTF. CDR3 sequence (DNA): TGTGCCAGCAGCTTCGCAGGGCCTGGGGCCAACGTCCTGACTTTC. The chain has TRBV11-3 and TRBJ2-6; the D gene is possibly TRBD1 (5 bases). Germline V gene lookup returns CDR1 SGHNT and CDR2 YENEEA. The germline V and J ends were trimmed by 3 bases and 2 bases, with 8 bases remaining between them. This CDR3 is 15 amino acids long.

The gene calls are TRBV15 and TRBJ1-5; D not certain. CDR1 is LNHNV, CDR2 YYDKDF, per germline (reference sequence). Trimming removed 3 bases at V and 0 bases at J, with 12 bases between. This CDR3 is built from 16 residues. This CDR3 is CATSREKVYSNQPQHF. In DNA, the CDR3 is TGTGCCACCAGCAGGGAAAAAGTCTATAGCAATCAGCCCCAGCATTTT.

The chain uses TRBV7-3 and TRBJ1-2; 7 bases agree with TRBD1. CDR3 size: 16 residues. Germline V CDR1 and CDR2: SGHTA, FQGTGA. The V and J ends lost 5 bases and 5 bases, in that order; junction bases with no gene match: 14. CDR3: CASSPRAGGTIYGYTF. CDR3 bases: TGTGCCAGCAGCCCCCGGGCAGGGGGTACAATTTATGGCTACACCTTC.

With respect to this clone: This sample includes further DNA sequences coding for the same CDR3. The chain has TRBV30 and TRBJ1-5; a weak D match, TRBD1 (6 bases). Trimming left V 1 base short and J 4 bases short, with 8 bases between. Per germline, CDR1 GTSNPN and CDR2 SVGIG (reference sequence). There are 13 residues in the CDR3. CDR3 nucleotide sequence: TGTGCCTGGAGTGCCCAGGGGAATCAGCCCCAGCATTTT. Its protein product is CAWSAQGNQPQHF. Full variable domain (outside the CDR3, taken from reference TRBV30 and TRBJ1-5): SQTIHQWPATLVQPVGSPLSLECTVEGTSNPNLYWYRQAAGRGLQLLFYSVGIGQISSEVPQNLSASRPQDRQFILSSKKLLLSDSGFYLCAWSAQGNQPQHFGDGTRLSIL.

This clone was seen a few times. The J gene is TRBJ1-1, the V gene TRBV6-2 or TRBV6-3, with a possible D match to TRBD1 (5 bases). Trimming removed 0 bases from V and 6 bases from J, with 17 bases in between. The V gene's germline CDR1 is MNHEY and CDR2 SVGEGT. The CDR3 runs to 16 residues. The DNA for the CDR3 is TGTGCCAGCAGTTACTCCCGTCTCAGGGACGGATCTGAAGCTTTCTTT. Translating it yields CASSYSRLRDGSEAFF.

This rearrangement joins TRBV7-8 to TRBJ2-6; D remains unclear. The CDR3 spans 15 residues. The germline gives CDR1 SGHVS, CDR2 FQNEAQ. V lost 0 bases and J lost 2, with 5 bases in between. The CDR3 sequence is CASSLAVTGANVLTF. The CDR3 nucleotides are TGTGCCAGCAGCTTAGCGGTTACTGGGGCCAACGTCCTGACTTTC.

The V and J genes are TRBV7-6 and TRBJ2-2; 10 bases are a match to TRBD1. The CDR3 spans 16 residues. The germline V gene encodes CDR1 SGHVS and CDR2 FNYEAQ. With V trimmed by 5 bases and J by 5 bases, 8 bases remained unmatched. The CDR3, as DNA: TGTGCCAGCAGCAAGGGGACAGGGGAAATGACCGGGGAGCTGTTTTTT. Protein sequence: CASSKGTGEMTGELFF.

The V and J genes are TRBV4-1 and TRBJ1-4; no clear D gene. Trimming removed 4 bases at V and 0 bases at J, with 9 bases between. The CDR3 has 15 amino acids. From germline, CDR1 is MGHRA and CDR2 YSYEKL. The CDR3 region is CASSPHAATNEKLFF. DNA of the CDR3: TGCGCCAGCAGCCCACATGCCGCAACTAATGAAAAACTGTTTTTT.

This chain connects TRBV27 to TRBJ1-4, with TRBD1 matching over 10 bases. Per the germline V gene, CDR1 is MNHEY and CDR2 is SMNVEV (reference sequence). CDR3 length equals 17 residues. The junction had 9 bases not matched to a gene; V was cut back by 6 bases and J by 2 bases. DNA for the CDR3: TGTGCCAGCAGCAAAAGACAGGGGGCTTACACTAATGAAAAACTGTTTTTT. It yields the protein CASSKRQGAYTNEKLFF.

The chain recombines TRBV19 with TRBJ1-4; D might be TRBD1 (5 bases). Deletions cut 4 bases from V and 0 bases from J, with 9 bases between. CDR1 LNHDA and CDR2 SQIVND come from the germline V gene (reference sequence). CDR3 size: 15 residues. The CDR3 loop is CASSTGTSTNEKLFF. The CDR3, as DNA: TGTGCCAGTAGTACCGGGACTTCAACTAATGAAAAACTGTTTTTT.

The J gene is TRBJ2-1, the V gene TRBV20-1; D is perhaps TRBD1 or TRBD2 (5 bases each). The V end lost 3 bases, the J end lost 0 bases, and 12 bases lay between the germline ends. From germline, CDR1 is DFQATT and CDR2 SNEGSKA (reference sequence). This CDR3 is built from 15 residues. The CDR3 spells CSASTPRGSYNEQFF. As DNA, the CDR3 is TGCAGTGCTAGTACCCCGAGGGGCTCCTACAATGAGCAGTTCTTC.

The chain combines TRBV7-9 with TRBJ1-2, with TRBD1 as a possible D gene (6 bases). Germline CDR1 is SEHNR and CDR2 is FQNEAQ (reference sequence). The CDR3 loop spans 14 amino acids. Trimming cost V 5 bases and J 8 bases, with 18 bases left between them. The CDR3 DNA reads as TGTGCCAGCAGCCTGGGGGCTGCGGAGGGAGGCTACACCTTC. As protein: CASSLGAAEGGYTF.

The chain employs TRBV12-3 or TRBV12-4 and TRBJ1-1; the D gene is possibly TRBD1 (5 bases). Between the trimmed V and J ends, which lost 5 bases and 9 bases, there was a span of 16 bases. The CDR3 is 13 amino acids. The DNA of the CDR3 is TGTGCCAGCAGTCGCGACAGTCCACCCCAAGCTTTCTTT. It specifies CASSRDSPPQAFF.

The J gene is TRBJ1-1, the V gene TRBV6-5, with TRBD1 matching 9 bases. J lost 1 base, V lost 11 bases, and 5 bases had no gene match. In germline, CDR1 is MNHEY, CDR2 SVGAGI. CDR3 length: 13 amino acids. The CDR3 loop is CASRQGGNTEAFF. The DNA for the CDR3 is TGTGCCTCCAGACAGGGGGGGAACACTGAAGCTTTCTTT.

The CDR3 is CASSRDYRQPQHF. CDR3 nucleotides: TGTGCCAGCAGTAGAGACTACCGGCAGCCCCAGCATTTT. The rearrangement uses TRBV5-6 and TRBJ1-5; no clear D. CDR1 is SGHDT, CDR2 YYEEEE, per germline. V lost 5 bases and J lost 7, with 13 bases in between. The CDR3 consists of 13 residues.

This chain uses TRBV6-6 with TRBJ1-3, with D tentatively TRBD1 (5 bases). This CDR3 is built from 14 residues. Germline V gene lookup returns CDR1 MNHNY and CDR2 SVGAGI (reference sequence). Trimming stripped 0 bases from V and 8 bases from J, with 11 bases between. DNA of the CDR3: TGTGCCAGCAGTTACTCGCGGGGAGGGGACACCATATATTTT. This translates into CASSYSRGGDTIYF.

This rearrangement joins TRBV5-1 to TRBJ1-1; 8 bases map to TRBD1. This CDR3 is 14 amino acids long. Germline V lookup: CDR1 SGHRS, CDR2 YFSETQ. V shed 4 bases, J shed 7 bases, and the junction held 9 bases outside the gene matches. The CDR3 protein is CASSEGQAFVEAFF. The DNA of the CDR3 is TGCGCCAGCAGCGAGGGACAGGCCTTTGTTGAAGCTTTCTTT.

The rearrangement uses TRBV5-1 and TRBJ1-1; 8 nucleotides match TRBD1. The CDR3 runs 15 residues. The junction had 3 bases not matched to a gene; V was cut back by 0 bases and J by 2 bases. Germline CDR1 reads SGHRS; CDR2 reads YFSETQ. This chain's CDR3 is CASSLGRGPNTEAFF. CDR3 DNA sequence: TGCGCCAGCAGCTTGGGCAGGGGGCCTAACACTGAAGCTTTCTTT.

The chain combines TRBV29-1 with TRBJ2-5; maybe TRBD1 (8 bases). V lost 7 bases and J lost 5, with 20 bases in between. Germline assignment: CDR1 SQVTM and CDR2 ANQGSEA. This CDR3 comprises 14 residues. The CDR3: CSGGGGQGLETQYF. As DNA, the CDR3 is TGCAGCGGGGGGGGAGGACAGGGATTGGAGACCCAGTACTTC. Together with reference TRBV29-1 and TRBJ2-5, the CDR3 gives the full variable domain: SAVISQKPSRDICQRGTSLTIQCQVDSQVTMMFWYRQQPGQSLTLIATANQGSEATYESGFVIDKFPISRPNLTFSTLTVSNMSPEDSSIYLCSGGGGQGLETQYFGPGTRLLVL.

The chain couples TRBV7-6 to TRBJ2-2; 14 positions match TRBD2. Germline trimming cut 1 base from V and 4 bases from J; bases unmatched to any gene: 2. This CDR3 region has 17 residues. Per the germline V gene, CDR1 is SGHVS and CDR2 is FNYEAQ. The CDR3, as DNA: TGTGCCAGCAGCTTAGGGGGGACTAGCGGGGGCACCGGGGAGCTGTTTTTT. Translating it yields CASSLGGTSGGTGELFF.

The J gene is TRBJ2-1, the V gene TRBV24-1; TRBD2 agrees at 14 bases. The germline gives CDR1 KGHDR, CDR2 SFDVKD. Unmatched junction bases numbered 3, after V lost 0 bases and J lost 3 bases. This CDR3 is built from 18 residues. DNA of the CDR3: TGTGCCACCAGTGATTTGGTTGGGACTAGCGGGAGCTACAATGAGCAGTTCTTC. Residues: CATSDLVGTSGSYNEQFF.